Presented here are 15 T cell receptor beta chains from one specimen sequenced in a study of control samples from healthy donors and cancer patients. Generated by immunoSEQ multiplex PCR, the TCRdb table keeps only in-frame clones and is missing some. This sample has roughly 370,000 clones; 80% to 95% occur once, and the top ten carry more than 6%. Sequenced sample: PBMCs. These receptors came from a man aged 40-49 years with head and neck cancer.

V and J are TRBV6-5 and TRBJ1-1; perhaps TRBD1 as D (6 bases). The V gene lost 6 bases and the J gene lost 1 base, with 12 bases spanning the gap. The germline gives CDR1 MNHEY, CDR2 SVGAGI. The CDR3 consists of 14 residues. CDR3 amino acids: CASRTTGPNTEAFF. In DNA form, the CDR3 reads TGTGCCAGCAGGACCACAGGGCCGAACACTGAAGCTTTCTTT.

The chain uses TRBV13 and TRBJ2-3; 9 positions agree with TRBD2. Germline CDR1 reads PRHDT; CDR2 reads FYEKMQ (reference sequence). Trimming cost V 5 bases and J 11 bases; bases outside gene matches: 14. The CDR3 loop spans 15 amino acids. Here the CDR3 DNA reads TGTGCCAGCAGCCACTTTTATAGCGGGGGTGAGTTGCAGTATTTT. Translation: CASSHFYSGGELQYF.

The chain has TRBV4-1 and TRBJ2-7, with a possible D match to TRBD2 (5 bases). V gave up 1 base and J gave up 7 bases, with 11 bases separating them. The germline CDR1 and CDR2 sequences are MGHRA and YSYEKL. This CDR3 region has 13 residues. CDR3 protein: CASSQGRVEEQYF. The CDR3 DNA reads TGCGCCAGCAGCCAAGGGCGGGTCGAGGAGCAGTACTTC.

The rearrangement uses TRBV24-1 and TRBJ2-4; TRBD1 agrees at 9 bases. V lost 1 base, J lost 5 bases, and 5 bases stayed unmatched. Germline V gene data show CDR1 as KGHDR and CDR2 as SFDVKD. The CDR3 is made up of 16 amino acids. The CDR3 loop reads CATSDLGRTGENIQYF. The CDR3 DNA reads TGTGCCACCAGTGATTTAGGGCGGACAGGGGAAAACATTCAGTACTTC.

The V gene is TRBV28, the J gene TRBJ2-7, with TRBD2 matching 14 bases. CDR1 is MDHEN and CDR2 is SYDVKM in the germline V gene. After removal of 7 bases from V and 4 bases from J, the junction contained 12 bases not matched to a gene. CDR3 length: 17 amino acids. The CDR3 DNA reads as TGTGCCAGCATTTACTCCGGGACTAGCGGGAGTCGGTACGAGCAGTACTTC. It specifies CASIYSGTSGSRYEQYF.

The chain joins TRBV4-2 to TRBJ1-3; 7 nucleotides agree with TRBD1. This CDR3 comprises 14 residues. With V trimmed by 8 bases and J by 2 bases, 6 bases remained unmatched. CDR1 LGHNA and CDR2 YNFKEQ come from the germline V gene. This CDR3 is CASQYTGAGNTIYF. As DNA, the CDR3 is TGTGCCAGCCAATATACAGGGGCTGGAAACACCATATATTTT.

DNA of the CDR3: TGTGCCACCAGCAGAGATGGGGGCGAGCAGTACTTC. Translation: CATSRDGGEQYF. This chain uses TRBV15 with TRBJ2-7, with D perhaps being TRBD1 or TRBD2 (5 bases each). CDR1 and CDR2 (germline): LNHNV, YYDKDF (reference sequence). Trimming stripped 0 bases from V and 6 bases from J, with 6 bases between. This CDR3 has 12 amino acids.

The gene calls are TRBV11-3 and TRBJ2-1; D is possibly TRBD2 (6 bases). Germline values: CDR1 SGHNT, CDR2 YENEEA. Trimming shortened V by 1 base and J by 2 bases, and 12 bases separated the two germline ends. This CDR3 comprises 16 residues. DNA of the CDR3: TGTGCCAGCAGCTTAGGCGGGACGACCCCCTACAATGAGCAGTTCTTC. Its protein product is CASSLGGTTPYNEQFF.

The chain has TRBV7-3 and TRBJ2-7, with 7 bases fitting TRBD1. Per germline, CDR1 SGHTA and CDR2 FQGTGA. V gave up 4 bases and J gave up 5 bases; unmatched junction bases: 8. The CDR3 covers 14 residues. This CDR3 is CASSSSTGWHEQYF. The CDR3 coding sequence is TGTGCCAGCAGCTCATCGACAGGGTGGCACGAGCAGTACTTC. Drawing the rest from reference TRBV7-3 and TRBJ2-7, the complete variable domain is GAGVSQTPSNKVTEKGKYVELRCDPISGHTALYWYRQSLGQGPEFLIYFQGTGAADDSGLPNDRFFAVRPEGSVSTLKIQRTERGDSAVYLCASSSSTGWHEQYFGPGTRLTVT.

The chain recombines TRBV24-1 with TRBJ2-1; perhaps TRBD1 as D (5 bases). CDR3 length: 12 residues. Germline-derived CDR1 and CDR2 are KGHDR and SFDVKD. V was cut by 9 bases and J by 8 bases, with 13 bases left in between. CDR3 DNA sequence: TGTGCCACCTCGGACAATCTGCATGAGCAGTTCTTC. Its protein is CATSDNLHEQFF.

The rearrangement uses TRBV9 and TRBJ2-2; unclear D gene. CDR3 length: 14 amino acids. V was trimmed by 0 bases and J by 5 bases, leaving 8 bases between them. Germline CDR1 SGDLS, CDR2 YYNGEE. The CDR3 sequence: CASSVAESTGELFF. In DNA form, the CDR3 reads TGTGCCAGCAGCGTAGCGGAATCTACCGGGGAGCTGTTTTTT.

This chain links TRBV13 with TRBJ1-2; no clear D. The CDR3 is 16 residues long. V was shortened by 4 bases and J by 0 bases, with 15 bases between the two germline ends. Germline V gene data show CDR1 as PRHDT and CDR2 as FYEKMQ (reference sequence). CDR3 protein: CASSSNTGLANYGYTF. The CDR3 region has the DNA TGTGCCAGCAGCTCCAACACCGGATTGGCTAACTATGGCTACACCTTC.

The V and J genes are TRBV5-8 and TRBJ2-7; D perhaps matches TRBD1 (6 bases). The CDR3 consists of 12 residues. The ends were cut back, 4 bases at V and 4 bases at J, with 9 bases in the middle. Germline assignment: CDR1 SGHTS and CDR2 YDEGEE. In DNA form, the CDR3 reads TGTGCCAGCAGCCGGACAGAGTACGAGCAGTACTTC. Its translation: CASSRTEYEQYF.

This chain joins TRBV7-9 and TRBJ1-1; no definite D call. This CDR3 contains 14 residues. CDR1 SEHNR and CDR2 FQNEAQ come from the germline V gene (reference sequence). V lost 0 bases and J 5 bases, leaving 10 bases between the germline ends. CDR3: CASSLASTGTEAFF. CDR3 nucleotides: TGTGCCAGCAGCTTAGCATCGACGGGAACTGAAGCTTTCTTT.

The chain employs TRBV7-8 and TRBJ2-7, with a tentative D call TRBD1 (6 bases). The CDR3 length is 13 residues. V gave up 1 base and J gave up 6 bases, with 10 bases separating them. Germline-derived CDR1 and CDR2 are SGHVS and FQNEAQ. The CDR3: CASSLVTGSEQYF. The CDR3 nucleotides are TGTGCCAGCAGCTTAGTTACAGGGAGCGAGCAGTACTTC. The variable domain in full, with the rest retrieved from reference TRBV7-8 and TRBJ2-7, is GAGVSQSPRYKVAKRGQDVALRCDPISGHVSLFWYQQALGQGPEFLTYFQNEAQLDKSGLPSDRFFAERPEGSVSTLKIQRTQQEDSAVYLCASSLVTGSEQYFGPGTRLTVT.